This TCR beta chain was profiled in a study of CD8 T cells in ankylosing spondylitis. Regarding the study as a whole: The study identified a TCR beta motif of eight highly homologous variants that appeared characteristic of ankylosing spondylitis blood. From matched ankylosing spondylitis synovial fluid, disease-linked clones were reportedly recovered at significantly enriched levels. Disease-linked clones displayed a CD8+ phenotype and appeared relatively rarely in peripheral blood. In reactive arthritis synovial fluid and blood, some motif variants had been reported before.

This clonotype was observed a few times. Its specificity is not known. The authors made TCR beta libraries by quantitative 5'-RACE with molecular barcodes. Via MiXCR, TCRdb re-called the 5' RACE reads, giving one row per CDR3 protein. The table shows around 490,000 distinct CDR3 sequences, with roughly 5.2% occurring only once. CDR1 PRHDT and CDR2 FYEKMQ come from the germline V gene (reference sequence). The germline V and J ends were trimmed by 1 base and 3 bases, with 16 bases remaining between them. This CDR3 has 17 residues. Sample: blood, either unsorted or a sorted T cell fraction (not recorded which). V gene TRBV13 combines with J gene TRBJ1-5; D uncertain. The receptor was isolated from a male donor with ankylosing spondylitis. The CDR3 sequence: CASSLEDGLPNNQPQHF. For the CDR3, the DNA is TGTGCCAGCAGCTTAGAGGACGGACTCCCTAACAATCAGCCCCAGCATTTT.